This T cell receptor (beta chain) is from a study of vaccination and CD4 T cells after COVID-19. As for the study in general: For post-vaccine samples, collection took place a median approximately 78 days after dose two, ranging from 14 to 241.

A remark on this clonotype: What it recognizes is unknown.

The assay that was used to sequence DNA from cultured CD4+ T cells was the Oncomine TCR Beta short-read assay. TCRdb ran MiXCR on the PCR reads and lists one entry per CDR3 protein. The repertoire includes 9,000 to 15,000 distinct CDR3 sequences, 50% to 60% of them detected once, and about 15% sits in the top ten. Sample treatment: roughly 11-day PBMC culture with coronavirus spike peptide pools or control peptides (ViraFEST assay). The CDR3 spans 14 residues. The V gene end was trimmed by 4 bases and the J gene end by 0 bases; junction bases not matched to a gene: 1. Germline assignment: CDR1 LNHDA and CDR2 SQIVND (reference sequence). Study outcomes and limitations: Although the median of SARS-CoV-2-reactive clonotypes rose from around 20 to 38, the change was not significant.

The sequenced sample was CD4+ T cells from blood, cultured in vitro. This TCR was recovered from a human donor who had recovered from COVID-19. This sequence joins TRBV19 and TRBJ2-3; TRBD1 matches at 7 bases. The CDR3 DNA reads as TGTGCCAGTAGTACGGACAGGAGCACAGATACGCAGTATTTT. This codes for CASSTDRSTDTQYF.